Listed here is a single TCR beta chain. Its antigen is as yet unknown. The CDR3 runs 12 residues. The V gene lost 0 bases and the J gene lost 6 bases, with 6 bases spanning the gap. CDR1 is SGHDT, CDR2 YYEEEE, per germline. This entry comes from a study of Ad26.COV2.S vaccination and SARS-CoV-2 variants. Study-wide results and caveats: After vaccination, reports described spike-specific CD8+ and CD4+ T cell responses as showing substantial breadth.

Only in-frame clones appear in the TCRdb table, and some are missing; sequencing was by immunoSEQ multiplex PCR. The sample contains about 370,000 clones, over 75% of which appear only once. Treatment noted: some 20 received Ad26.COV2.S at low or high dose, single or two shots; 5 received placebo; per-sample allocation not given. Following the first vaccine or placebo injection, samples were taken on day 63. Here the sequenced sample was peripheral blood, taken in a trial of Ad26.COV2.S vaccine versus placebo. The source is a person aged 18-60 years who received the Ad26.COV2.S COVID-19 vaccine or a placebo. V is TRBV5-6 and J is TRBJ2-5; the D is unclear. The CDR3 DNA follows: TGTGCCAGCAGCTTGGCCCGACAGACCCAGTACTTC. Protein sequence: CASSLARQTQYF.